Detailed here is one TCR beta chain. The CDR3 contains 16 residues. The trim removed 3 bases at V and 3 bases at J, leaving 8 bases unmatched. CDR1 is LGHDT and CDR2 is YNNKEL in the germline V gene (reference sequence). This record belongs to a study of patients and donors after allogeneic stem cell transplantation. Each CDR3 protein is one row after TCRdb ran MiXCR on the RT-PCR reads. The sample shows under 200,000 distinct CDR3 sequences, 30% of them seen only once. Specimen: blood, either unsorted or a sorted T cell fraction (not recorded which). The clonotype comes from a human donor who was either an allogeneic HSCT recipient or a stem cell or donor lymphocyte infusion donor (not recorded which). It is not recorded whose cells these are; they may come from a transplant donor. This chain connects TRBV3-1 to TRBJ2-7, with 10 bases lining up with TRBD2. CDR3 protein: CASSQHLAGDSYEQYF. The CDR3 nucleotides are TGTGCCAGCAGCCAGCACCTAGCGGGAGACAGCTACGAGCAGTACTTC.